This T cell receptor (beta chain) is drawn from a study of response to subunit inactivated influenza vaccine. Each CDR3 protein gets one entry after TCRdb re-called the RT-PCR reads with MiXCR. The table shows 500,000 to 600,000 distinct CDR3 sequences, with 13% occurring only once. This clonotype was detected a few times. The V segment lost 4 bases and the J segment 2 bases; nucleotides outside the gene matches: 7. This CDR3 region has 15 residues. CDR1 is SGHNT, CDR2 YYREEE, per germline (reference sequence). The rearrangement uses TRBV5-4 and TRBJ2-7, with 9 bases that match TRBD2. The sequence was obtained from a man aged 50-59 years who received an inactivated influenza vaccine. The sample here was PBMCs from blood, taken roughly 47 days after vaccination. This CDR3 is CASSGGGGNPYEQYF. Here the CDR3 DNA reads TGTGCCAGCAGCGGCGGGGGGGGAAATCCCTACGAGCAGTACTTC.